The sample holds a few counts of the clone carrying this T cell receptor (beta chain). Germline V CDR1 and CDR2: SGHDN, FVKESK. This CDR3 contains 16 residues. This sample was taken from a study of blood T cells in healthy people across ages. The study isolated at least 6.5 million PBMCs from each sample. With a J-beta primer mix and a sample-barcoded 5' primer, a second PCR ran about 7 to 12 cycles. A template-switch adaptor containing 12 random nucleotides labeled each cDNA molecule. TCRdb recomputed calls from the 5' RACE reads with MiXCR, one row per CDR3 protein. This table holds about 840,000 distinct CDR3 sequences, 25% to 30% found once. This sample also appeared in a second study, on T cells of mothers and their children.

Sequenced sample: blood. The chain couples TRBV14 to TRBJ2-4, with D perhaps matching TRBD1 or TRBD2 (5 bases each). The DNA end favors TRBJ2-7, so the J call may be wrong. The clonotype originates from a woman in her thirties or forties in good health. DNA of the CDR3: TGTGCCAGCAGCCAAGATTACGGGGCGCAGTCCTACGAGCAGTACTTC. This gives the protein CASSQDYGAQSYEQYF.